The sequence of this TCR beta chain was determined in a study of memory CD4+ T cells and cytomegalovirus serostatus. Findings of the study overall: CMV serostatus prediction reached median AUC roughly 0.95, or 0.91 with US-trained model.

Produced via immunoSEQ multiplex PCR; TCRdb's table is partial and in-frame only. Of just over 25,000 clones listed, around three quarters are singletons. A remark on this clone: The antigen remains unidentified.

Single viable CD3+CD4+CD8-CD45RO+ cells were sorted as the memory CD4+ T cells. The length of the CDR3 is 16 residues. V trimming: 3 bases; J trimming: 6 bases; junction bases outside the gene matches: 6. CDR1 is SGHVS, CDR2 FNYEAQ, per germline. This sequence was found in an adult in good health and CMV-seronegative. What was sequenced was memory CD4+ T cells from blood. This sequence joins TRBV7-6 and TRBJ2-2; 11 nucleotides agree with TRBD1. The CDR3 nucleotides are TGTGCCAGCAGCTTTTTGGACAGGGGGCGGCCCGGGGAGCTGTTTTTT. This codes for CASSFLDRGRPGELFF.